Listed below are T cell receptor beta chains from one sample, sequenced in a study of blood T cell repertoires in COVID-19. The protocol was immunoSEQ multiplex PCR, while the TCRdb copy is restricted to in-frame clones and leaves out a portion. Among around 300,000 clones listed, 75% to 90% were seen once. Sequencing was done on a sample of peripheral blood. These receptors were collected from a woman aged 25 to 39 with active or convalescent COVID-19. The CDR3 runs from the conserved cysteine through the conserved F or W. A D gene is named only where the DNA matches it firmly. Clone size is stated in some rows and not others, as once, few, many or a class when expanded.

clone size: -
V gene: TRBV6-5
J gene: TRBJ1-2
D gene: -
CDR3 DNA: TGTGCCAGCAGCTCCGGCTATGGCTACACCTTC
CDR3 protein: CASSSGYGYTF

clone size: -
V gene: TRBV28
J gene: TRBJ1-2
D gene: TRBD1
CDR3 DNA: TGTGCCAGTCACGTCGTGGGACAGACCTATGGCTACACCTTC
CDR3 protein: CASHVVGQTYGYTF

clone size: -
V gene: TRBV6-4
J gene: TRBJ1-6
D gene: -
CDR3 DNA: TGTGCCAGCAGTGACGACAGCTATAATTCACCCCTCCACTTT
CDR3 protein: CASSDDSYNSPLHF

clone size: -
V gene: TRBV29-1
J gene: TRBJ2-1
D gene: TRBD1
CDR3 DNA: TGCAGCGTTAACGACAGGGGATCCCACAATGAGCAGTTCTTC
CDR3 protein: CSVNDRGSHNEQFF

clone size: -
V gene: TRBV28
J gene: TRBJ1-2
D gene: -
CDR3 DNA: TGTGCCAGCAGTCACAGTACGAGCTATGGCTACACCTTC
CDR3 protein: CASSHSTSYGYTF

clone size: few
V gene: TRBV4-1
J gene: TRBJ2-2
D gene: -
CDR3 DNA: TGCGCCAGCAGCCTAGGGGGCGGGGAGCTGTTTTTT
CDR3 protein: CASSLGGGELFF

clone size: once
V gene: TRBV7-8
J gene: TRBJ2-5
D gene: TRBD1
CDR3 DNA: TGTGCCAGCAGCACCTCAGGGGGACAAGAGACCCAGTACTTC
CDR3 protein: CASSTSGGQETQYF

clone size: -
V gene: TRBV7-2
J gene: TRBJ1-3
D gene: -
CDR3 DNA: TGTGCCAGCAGCTTATCCAGGGTGTCCGGAAACACCATATATTTT
CDR3 protein: CASSLSRVSGNTIYF

clone size: -
V gene: TRBV4-1
J gene: TRBJ1-3
D gene: -
CDR3 DNA: TGCGCCAGCAGCCAAGATCCATCTGGAAACACCATATATTTT
CDR3 protein: CASSQDPSGNTIYF

clone size: -
V gene: TRBV12-3/TRBV12-4
J gene: TRBJ2-5
D gene: -
CDR3 DNA: TGTGCCAGCAGTTTACAGGGAATCGAGACCCAGTACTTC
CDR3 protein: CASSLQGIETQYF

clone size: -
V gene: TRBV21-1
J gene: TRBJ1-6
D gene: -
CDR3 DNA: TGTGCCAGCATAACTAGGCGCGCGCCACCCCTCCACTTT
CDR3 protein: CASITRRAPPLHF

clone size: -
V gene: TRBV7-3
J gene: TRBJ1-1
D gene: TRBD1
CDR3 DNA: TGTGCCAGCAGCGAACAGGGGGCTCATATGAACACTGAAGCTTTCTTT
CDR3 protein: CASSEQGAHMNTEAFF

clone size: -
V gene: TRBV6-5
J gene: TRBJ1-1
D gene: TRBD1
CDR3 DNA: TGTGCCAGCAGCTACTCCGGGACAGACACTGAAGCTTTCTTT
CDR3 protein: CASSYSGTDTEAFF

clone size: -
V gene: TRBV7-6
J gene: TRBJ2-7
D gene: TRBD1
CDR3 DNA: TGTGCCAGCAGCACACCGGGACAGGGGAACGAGCAGTACTTC
CDR3 protein: CASSTPGQGNEQYF

clone size: -
V gene: TRBV30
J gene: TRBJ2-3
D gene: TRBD2
CDR3 DNA: TGTGCCTGGAGTGTACGAGGTAGCGGGGTTGCGGATACGCAGTATTTT
CDR3 protein: CAWSVRGSGVADTQYF

clone size: -
V gene: TRBV5-4
J gene: TRBJ2-7
D gene: TRBD1
CDR3 DNA: TGTGCCAGCAGCTTAAGGCAGGGGGACGAGCAGTACTTC
CDR3 protein: CASSLRQGDEQYF

clone size: -
V gene: TRBV5-8
J gene: TRBJ2-7
D gene: -
CDR3 DNA: TGTGCCAGCAGCTCGGGACAAACGAAGCCTTACTTC
CDR3 protein: CASSSGQTKPYF

clone size: -
V gene: TRBV7-9
J gene: TRBJ1-2
D gene: -
CDR3 DNA: TGTGCCAGCAGCGTACCGCCAGGGGCAGGCGGCTACACCTTC
CDR3 protein: CASSVPPGAGGYTF

clone size: -
V gene: TRBV30
J gene: TRBJ1-5
D gene: -
CDR3 DNA: TGTGCCTGGAGCCCCGGTAACAATCAGCCCCAGCATTTT
CDR3 protein: CAWSPGNNQPQHF

clone size: few
V gene: TRBV27
J gene: TRBJ1-5
D gene: TRBD1
CDR3 DNA: TGTGCCAGCGGGACAGGGGTCAATCAGCCCCAGCATTTT
CDR3 protein: CASGTGVNQPQHF

clone size: -
V gene: TRBV18
J gene: TRBJ1-6
D gene: TRBD1
CDR3 DNA: TGTGCCAGCTCACTCCGGGACAGAGATTCACCCCTCCACTTT
CDR3 protein: CASSLRDRDSPLHF

clone size: -
V gene: TRBV7-3
J gene: TRBJ2-2
D gene: -
CDR3 DNA: TGTGCCAGCAGCGGCTTCCCCGGGGCCGGGGAGCTGTTTTTT
CDR3 protein: CASSGFPGAGELFF

clone size: -
V gene: TRBV7-9
J gene: TRBJ1-6
D gene: -
CDR3 DNA: TGTGCCAGCAGCTCCGCGGGGGGGCAACGGAATTCACCCCTCCACTTT
CDR3 protein: CASSSAGGQRNSPLHF

clone size: -
V gene: TRBV9
J gene: TRBJ1-5
D gene: -
CDR3 DNA: TGTGCCAGCAGCGTAGGGGGAGGCAATCAGCCCCAGCATTTT
CDR3 protein: CASSVGGGNQPQHF

clone size: once
V gene: TRBV29-1
J gene: TRBJ1-5
D gene: -
CDR3 DNA: TGCAGCGTTGAAGAGGGCGTAAAGGTGGGCAATCAGCCCCAGCATTTT
CDR3 protein: CSVEEGVKVGNQPQHF

clone size: -
V gene: TRBV18
J gene: TRBJ1-4
D gene: TRBD1
CDR3 DNA: TGTGCCAGCTCAACCTCCGGGACAGGGGGCGGAGTGGAACTGTTTTTT
CDR3 protein: CASSTSGTGGGVELFF

clone size: once
V gene: TRBV5-1
J gene: TRBJ2-2
D gene: -
CDR3 DNA: TGCGCCAGCAGAGGGGCCGGGGAGCTGTTTTTT
CDR3 protein: CASRGAGELFF

clone size: many
V gene: TRBV6-4
J gene: TRBJ2-6
D gene: -
CDR3 DNA: TGTGCCAGCAGCGCGGAGACTGGGGCCAACGTCCTGACTTTC
CDR3 protein: CASSAETGANVLTF

clone size: -
V gene: TRBV6-5
J gene: TRBJ2-3
D gene: -
CDR3 DNA: TGTGCCAGCAGAAGCAGGGCCTATAGCACAGATACGCAGTATTTT
CDR3 protein: CASRSRAYSTDTQYF

clone size: few
V gene: TRBV14
J gene: TRBJ1-2
D gene: TRBD1
CDR3 DNA: TGTGCCAGCAGCCCAGGGGGTAACTATGGCTACACCTTC
CDR3 protein: CASSPGGNYGYTF

clone size: -
V gene: TRBV5-3
J gene: TRBJ1-3
D gene: TRBD1
CDR3 DNA: TGTGCCAGAAGCTTCCCCAGGGGGCTAGATGGAAACACCATATATTTT
CDR3 protein: CARSFPRGLDGNTIYF

clone size: -
V gene: TRBV30
J gene: TRBJ2-5
D gene: TRBD2
CDR3 DNA: TGTGCCTGGAGTGTCACTAGCGGGGGATGGGAGACCCAGTACTTC
CDR3 protein: CAWSVTSGGWETQYF

clone size: few
V gene: TRBV10-2
J gene: TRBJ1-2
D gene: -
CDR3 DNA: TGCGCCAGCAGTCCCGCGCGGGGATCCTATGGCTACACCTTC
CDR3 protein: CASSPARGSYGYTF

clone size: -
V gene: TRBV2
J gene: TRBJ1-5
D gene: -
CDR3 DNA: TGTGCCAGCAGTGAACTGGATGGGGGGATACAGCCCCAGCATTTT
CDR3 protein: CASSELDGGIQPQHF

clone size: -
V gene: TRBV14
J gene: TRBJ2-7
D gene: TRBD2
CDR3 DNA: TGTGCCAGCAGCCAAGAGCGGGGGGTTCCCCACGAGCAGTACTTC
CDR3 protein: CASSQERGVPHEQYF

clone size: once
V gene: TRBV6-2/TRBV6-3
J gene: TRBJ1-6
D gene: -
CDR3 DNA: TGTGCCAGCAGTTACAGCGGGGGATATAATTCACCCCTCCACTTT
CDR3 protein: CASSYSGGYNSPLHF

clone size: few
V gene: TRBV30
J gene: TRBJ1-5
D gene: -
CDR3 DNA: TGTGCCTGGAGTGAGGGACACCTTAATCAGCCCCAGCATTTT
CDR3 protein: CAWSEGHLNQPQHF

clone size: -
V gene: TRBV6-5
J gene: TRBJ2-7
D gene: TRBD2
CDR3 DNA: TGTGCCAGCAGCCCGGGGGGTCCAAGCTCCTACGAGCAGTACTTC
CDR3 protein: CASSPGGPSSYEQYF

clone size: -
V gene: TRBV2
J gene: TRBJ2-5
D gene: TRBD1
CDR3 DNA: TGTGCCAGCAGTATTTGGACAGGGCAAGAGACCCAGTACTTC
CDR3 protein: CASSIWTGQETQYF

clone size: -
V gene: TRBV2
J gene: TRBJ1-5
D gene: -
CDR3 DNA: TGTGCCAGCAGTGTGGCAGGGTATCGTCAGCCCCAGCATTTT
CDR3 protein: CASSVAGYRQPQHF

clone size: -
V gene: TRBV24-1
J gene: TRBJ1-1
D gene: TRBD1
CDR3 DNA: TGTGCCACGATTAGACAGGGACCCAACTCGGATCTTAACACTGAAGCTTTCTTT
CDR3 protein: CATIRQGPNSDLNTEAFF

clone size: few
V gene: TRBV30
J gene: TRBJ1-1
D gene: -
CDR3 DNA: TGTGCCTGGAGTAAAAGGAAGGGGCCCATGAACACTGAAGCTTTCTTT
CDR3 protein: CAWSKRKGPMNTEAFF

clone size: -
V gene: TRBV11-1
J gene: TRBJ2-3
D gene: -
CDR3 DNA: TGTGCCAGCAGCTTAGAGAACAGCTTAAGAGATACGCAGTATTTT
CDR3 protein: CASSLENSLRDTQYF

clone size: -
V gene: TRBV10-1
J gene: TRBJ1-4
D gene: -
CDR3 DNA: TGCGCCAGCAGTGAGTCGATGGCAGGGAATGAAAAACTGTTTTTT
CDR3 protein: CASSESMAGNEKLFF

clone size: -
V gene: TRBV19
J gene: TRBJ1-5
D gene: -
CDR3 DNA: TGTGCCAGTAGTACAAAACATAATCAGCCCCAGCATTTT
CDR3 protein: CASSTKHNQPQHF

clone size: -
V gene: TRBV3-1/TRBV3-2
J gene: TRBJ1-2
D gene: TRBD1
CDR3 DNA: TGTGCCAGCAGCCAACGGACAGGGGGTAGCTATGGCTACACCTTC
CDR3 protein: CASSQRTGGSYGYTF